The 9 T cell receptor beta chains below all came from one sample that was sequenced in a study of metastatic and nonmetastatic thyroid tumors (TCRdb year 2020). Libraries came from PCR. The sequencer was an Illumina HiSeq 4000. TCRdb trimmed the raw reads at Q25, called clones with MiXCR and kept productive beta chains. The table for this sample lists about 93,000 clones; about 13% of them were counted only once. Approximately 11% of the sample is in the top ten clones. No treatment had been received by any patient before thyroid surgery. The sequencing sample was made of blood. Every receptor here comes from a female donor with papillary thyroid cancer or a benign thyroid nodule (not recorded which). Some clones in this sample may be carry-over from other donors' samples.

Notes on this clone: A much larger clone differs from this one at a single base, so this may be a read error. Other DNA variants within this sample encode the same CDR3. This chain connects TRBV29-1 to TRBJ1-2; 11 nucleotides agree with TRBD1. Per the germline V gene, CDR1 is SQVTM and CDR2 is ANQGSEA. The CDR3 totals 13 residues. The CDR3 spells CSAQGQGGSGYTF. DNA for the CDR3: TGCAGCGCCCAGGGACAGGGGGGGAGTGGCTACACCTTT.

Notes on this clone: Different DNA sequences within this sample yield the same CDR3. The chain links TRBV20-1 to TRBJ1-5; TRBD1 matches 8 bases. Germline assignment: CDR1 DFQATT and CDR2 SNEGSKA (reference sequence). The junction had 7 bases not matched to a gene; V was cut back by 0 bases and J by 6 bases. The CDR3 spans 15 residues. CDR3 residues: CSARDPTGAGQPQHF. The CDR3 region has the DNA TGCAGTGCTAGAGACCCGACAGGGGCTGGTCAGCCCCAGCATTTT.

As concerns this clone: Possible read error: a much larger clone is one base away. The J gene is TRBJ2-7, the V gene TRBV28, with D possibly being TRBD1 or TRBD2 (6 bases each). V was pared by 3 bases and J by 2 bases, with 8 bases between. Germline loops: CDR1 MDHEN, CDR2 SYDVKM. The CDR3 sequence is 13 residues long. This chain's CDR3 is CASSLRGAYEQYF. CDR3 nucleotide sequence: TGTGCCAGCAGTTTGAGGGGGGCCTACGAGCAGTACTTC.

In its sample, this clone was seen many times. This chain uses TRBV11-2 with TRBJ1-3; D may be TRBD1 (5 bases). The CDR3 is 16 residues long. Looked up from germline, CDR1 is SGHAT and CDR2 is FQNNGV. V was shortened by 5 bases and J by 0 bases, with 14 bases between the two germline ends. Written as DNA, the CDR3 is TGTGCCAGCAGCGTAACCGGGACGGTCTCTGGAAACACCATATATTTT. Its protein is CASSVTGTVSGNTIYF.

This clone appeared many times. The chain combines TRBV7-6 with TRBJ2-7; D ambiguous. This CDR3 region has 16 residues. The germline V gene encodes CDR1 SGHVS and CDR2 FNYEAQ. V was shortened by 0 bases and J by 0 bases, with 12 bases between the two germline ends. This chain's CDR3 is CASSLALGRVSYEQYF. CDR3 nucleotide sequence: TGTGCCAGCAGCTTAGCGCTTGGCAGAGTCTCCTACGAGCAGTACTTC.

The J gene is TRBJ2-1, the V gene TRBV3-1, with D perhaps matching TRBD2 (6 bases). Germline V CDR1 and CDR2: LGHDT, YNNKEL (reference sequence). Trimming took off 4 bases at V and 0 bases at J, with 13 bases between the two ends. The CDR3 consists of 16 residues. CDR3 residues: CASSPYAGYSYNEQFF. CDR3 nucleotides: TGTGCCAGCAGCCCCTATGCGGGGTACTCCTACAATGAGCAGTTCTTC.

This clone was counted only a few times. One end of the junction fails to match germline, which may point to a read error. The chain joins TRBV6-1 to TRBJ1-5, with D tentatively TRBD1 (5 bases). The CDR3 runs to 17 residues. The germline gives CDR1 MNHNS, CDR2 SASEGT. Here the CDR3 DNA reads TGTACCAGCAGTGAAAGAGATGGGGGGACTAGCAATCAGCCCCAGCATTTT. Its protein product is CTSSERDGGTSNQPQHF.

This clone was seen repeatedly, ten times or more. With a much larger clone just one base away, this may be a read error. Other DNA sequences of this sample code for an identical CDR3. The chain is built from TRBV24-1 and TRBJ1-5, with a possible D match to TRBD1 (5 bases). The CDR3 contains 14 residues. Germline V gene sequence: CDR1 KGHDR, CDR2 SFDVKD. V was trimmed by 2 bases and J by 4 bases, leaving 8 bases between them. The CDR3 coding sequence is TGTGCCACCAGTGATTCGGGGGGTAATCAGCCCCAGCATTTT. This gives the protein CATSDSGGNQPQHF.

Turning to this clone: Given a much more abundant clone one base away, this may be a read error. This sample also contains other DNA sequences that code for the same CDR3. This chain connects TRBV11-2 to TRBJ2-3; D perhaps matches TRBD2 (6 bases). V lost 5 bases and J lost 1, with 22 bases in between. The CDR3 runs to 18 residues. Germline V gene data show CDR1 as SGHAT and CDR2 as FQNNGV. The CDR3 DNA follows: TGTGCCAGCAGCCGTGGATTACCGGGAGTAGATCGCACAGATACGCAGTATTTT. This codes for CASSRGLPGVDRTDTQYF.